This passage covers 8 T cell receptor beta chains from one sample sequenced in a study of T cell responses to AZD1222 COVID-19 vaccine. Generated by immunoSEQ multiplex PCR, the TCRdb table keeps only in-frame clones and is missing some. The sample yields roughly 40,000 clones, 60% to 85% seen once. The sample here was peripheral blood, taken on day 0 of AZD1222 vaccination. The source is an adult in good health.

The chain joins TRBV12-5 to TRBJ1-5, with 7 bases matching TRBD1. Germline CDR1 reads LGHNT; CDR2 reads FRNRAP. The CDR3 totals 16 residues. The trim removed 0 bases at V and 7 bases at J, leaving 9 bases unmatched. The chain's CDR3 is CASGLVRQGVQQPQHF. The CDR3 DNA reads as TGTGCTAGTGGTTTGGTACGGCAGGGGGTTCAACAGCCCCAGCATTTT.

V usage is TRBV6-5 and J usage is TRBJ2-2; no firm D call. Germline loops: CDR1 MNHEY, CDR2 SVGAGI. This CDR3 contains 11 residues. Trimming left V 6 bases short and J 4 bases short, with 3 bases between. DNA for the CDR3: TGTGCCAGCAGAAGCACCGGGGAGCTGTTTTTT. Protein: CASRSTGELFF.

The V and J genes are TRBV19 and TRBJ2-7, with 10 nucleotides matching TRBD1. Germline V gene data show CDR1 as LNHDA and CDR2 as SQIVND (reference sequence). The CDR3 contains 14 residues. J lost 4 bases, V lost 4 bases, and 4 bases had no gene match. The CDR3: CASSTGTGAYEQYF. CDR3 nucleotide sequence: TGTGCCAGTAGTACCGGGACAGGGGCTTACGAGCAGTACTTC.

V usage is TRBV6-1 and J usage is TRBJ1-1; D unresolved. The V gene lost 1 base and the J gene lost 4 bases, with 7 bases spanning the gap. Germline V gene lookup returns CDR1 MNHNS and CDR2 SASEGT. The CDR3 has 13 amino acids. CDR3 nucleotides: TGTGCCAGCAGTGAAGTATGGGGCACTGAAGCTTTCTTT. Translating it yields CASSEVWGTEAFF.

This CDR3 is CASSRQGATGNTIYF. CDR3 coding DNA: TGCGCCAGCAGTAGACAGGGGGCTACTGGAAACACCATATATTTT. V gene TRBV10-1 combines with J gene TRBJ1-3; TRBD1 matches at 10 bases. Per germline, CDR1 WNHNN and CDR2 SYGVQD (reference sequence). The CDR3 loop spans 15 amino acids. J lost 2 bases, V lost 5 bases, and 3 bases had no gene match.

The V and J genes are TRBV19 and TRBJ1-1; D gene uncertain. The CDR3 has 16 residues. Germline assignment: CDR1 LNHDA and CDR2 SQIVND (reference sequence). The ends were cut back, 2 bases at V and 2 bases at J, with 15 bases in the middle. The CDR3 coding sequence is TGTGCCAGTAGTATACGAGCGAAGGGCGATAACACTGAAGCTTTCTTT. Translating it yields CASSIRAKGDNTEAFF.

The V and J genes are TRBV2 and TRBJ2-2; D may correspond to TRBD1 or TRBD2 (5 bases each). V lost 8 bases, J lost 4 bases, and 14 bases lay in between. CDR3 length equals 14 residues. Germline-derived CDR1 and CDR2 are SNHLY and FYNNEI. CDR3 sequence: CASSGTRGTGELFF. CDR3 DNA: TGTGCCAGCTCCGGGACCCGAGGCACCGGGGAGCTGTTTTTT.

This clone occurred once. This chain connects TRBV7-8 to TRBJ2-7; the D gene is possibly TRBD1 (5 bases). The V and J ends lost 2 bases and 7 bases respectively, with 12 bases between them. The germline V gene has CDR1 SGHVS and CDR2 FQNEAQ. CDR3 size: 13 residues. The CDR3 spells CASSLTDSSEQYF. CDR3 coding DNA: TGTGCCAGCAGCTTAACCGACAGTTCGGAGCAGTACTTC.